This entry features one T cell receptor (beta chain) sequence. Selected positively for CCR7 and CD45RO-negative, naive CD8 cells excluded terminally differentiated effector memory CD45RA+ cells. Around 200 ng DNA, around 30,000 T cell genomes, went into each sorted-subset replicate PCR. Here immunoSEQ multiplex PCR was the method, and the copy in TCRdb shows in-frame clones only, minus some. The table includes about 820,000 clones, around 92% detected once. Deletions cut 0 bases from V and 3 bases from J, with 9 bases between. This CDR3 is 14 amino acids long. Germline V lookup: CDR1 SGHRS, CDR2 YFSETQ. The sample originates from a study of shared clonotypes between healthy human individuals.

The receptor was isolated from a man aged 25-45 years in good health. The rearrangement uses TRBV5-1 and TRBJ1-2; possibly TRBD1 for D (5 bases). Sequences were obtained from naive CD8+ T cells sorted from blood. This CDR3 reads CASSLEGADYGYTF. The CDR3 DNA follows: TGCGCCAGCAGCTTGGAAGGGGCCGACTATGGCTACACCTTC.